The 24 T cell receptor beta chains listed next were all sequenced from one sample in a study of blood T cell repertoires in COVID-19. TCRdb's copy holds only in-frame clones and misses some; the assay was immunoSEQ multiplex PCR. The sample has 250,000 to 350,000 clones, about nine tenths seen once; the top ten hold roughly an eighth. Sequencing was done on a sample of peripheral blood. These receptors were taken from a woman in her sixties or seventies with acute or convalescent COVID-19.

The chain has TRBV19 and TRBJ1-5, with no clear D. Trimming left V 6 bases short and J 3 bases short, with 12 bases between. The CDR3 loop spans 14 amino acids. Looked up from germline, CDR1 is LNHDA and CDR2 is SQIVND (reference sequence). CDR3 DNA: TGTGCCAGTAGCCGGGAGGGTATCAATCAGCCCCAGCATTTT. It encodes CASSREGINQPQHF.

This clone showed up just once. Within the sample, other DNA sequences also encode this same CDR3. The rearrangement links TRBV7-2 to TRBJ2-3; tentatively, D is TRBD2 (5 bases). This CDR3 is built from 14 residues. The germline CDR1 and CDR2 sequences are SGHTA and FQGNSA. The V end was cut by 1 base, the J end by 2 bases, with 7 bases between. The CDR3 sequence is CASSLGLATDTQYF. The CDR3 bases are TGTGCCAGCAGCTTAGGTCTAGCCACAGATACGCAGTATTTT.

This chain connects TRBV5-4 to TRBJ2-7; 8 positions agree with TRBD1. The germline gives CDR1 SGHNT, CDR2 YYREEE (reference sequence). This CDR3 contains 14 residues. V dropped 3 bases and J dropped 6; count of bases not matched to a gene: 8. The CDR3, as DNA: TGTGCCAGCAGCTCGGGGGCCGACAGGGGCGAGCAGTACTTC. Its protein product is CASSSGADRGEQYF.

V is TRBV7-2 and J is TRBJ1-2; 10 nucleotides match TRBD1. The ends lost 3 bases at V and 5 bases at J; junction bases unmatched: 3. Looked up from germline, CDR1 is SGHTA and CDR2 is FQGNSA. The CDR3 extends over 14 amino acids. The CDR3 sequence is CASSLGTGVYGYTF. The DNA for the CDR3 is TGTGCCAGCAGCTTGGGGACAGGGGTGTATGGCTACACCTTC.

The J gene is TRBJ2-5, the V gene TRBV27, with D maybe TRBD2 (6 bases). The CDR3 is 14 residues long. The germline V and J ends were trimmed by 4 bases and 0 bases, with 9 bases remaining between them. Germline CDR1 MNHEY, CDR2 SMNVEV (reference sequence). The CDR3 here is CASSWDSNQETQYF. The DNA for the CDR3 is TGTGCCAGCAGTTGGGACTCCAACCAAGAGACCCAGTACTTC.

The rearrangement links TRBV19 to TRBJ1-6; TRBD1 matches at 7 bases. This CDR3 has 14 residues. V shed 6 bases, J shed 9 bases, and the junction held 8 bases outside the gene matches. CDR1 LNHDA and CDR2 SQIVND come from the germline V gene (reference sequence). The CDR3 DNA reads as TGTGCCAGTAGCCGACAGGGACGGGGTTCACCCCTCCACTTT. Protein: CASSRQGRGSPLHF.

DNA of the CDR3: TGTGCCAGCAGTGAAGCGCTGGCGGCCTACGGAGAGCAGTACTTC. It is translated as CASSEALAAYGEQYF. The genes are TRBV2 and TRBJ2-7, with D uncertain. CDR3 length: 15 amino acids. Per germline, CDR1 SNHLY and CDR2 FYNNEI. Trimming stripped 0 bases from V and 7 bases from J, with 16 bases between.

This chain connects TRBV27 to TRBJ2-3; 8 nucleotides line up with TRBD1. Germline lookup yields CDR1 MNHEY and CDR2 SMNVEV (reference sequence). The CDR3 consists of 14 residues. Losses at the gene ends were 5 bases for V and 0 bases for J; bases not matched to a gene: 1. CDR3: CASSGQGSTDTQYF. The CDR3 nucleotides read TGTGCCAGCAGTGGACAGGGAAGCACAGATACGCAGTATTTT.

The chain carries TRBV7-2 and TRBJ2-2, with D possibly matching TRBD2 (6 bases). V lost 8 bases to trimming and J lost 2 bases, with 9 bases between them. The V gene's germline CDR1 is SGHTA and CDR2 FQGNSA. This CDR3 spans 13 amino acids. This CDR3 reads CASGGTNTGELFF. CDR3 coding DNA: TGTGCCAGCGGGGGGACTAACACCGGGGAGCTGTTTTTT.

The chain carries TRBV27 and TRBJ1-5; the D gene is possibly TRBD1 (6 bases). Looked up from germline, CDR1 is MNHEY and CDR2 is SMNVEV (reference sequence). This CDR3 region has 17 residues. The germline V and J ends were trimmed by 2 bases and 7 bases, with 21 bases remaining between them. As DNA, the CDR3 is TGTGCCAGCAGTTTAATGGCAGGGGTGGGAGGGAGCCAGCCCCAGCATTTT. Translating it yields CASSLMAGVGGSQPQHF.

This chain links TRBV6-5 with TRBJ1-5; D is perhaps TRBD1 (5 bases). With 10 bases removed from V and 5 bases from J, the gap between germline ends came to 15 bases. This CDR3 contains 13 residues. CDR1 is MNHEY and CDR2 is SVGAGI in the germline V gene. CDR3 residues: CATQYSRDQPQHF. The CDR3 DNA sequence: TGTGCCACACAGTACTCCAGGGATCAGCCCCAGCATTTT.

About this clone itself: In the same sample, other DNA sequences code for this CDR3. The V and J genes are TRBV7-2 and TRBJ2-1, with 10 bases lining up with TRBD2. The CDR3 is 18 amino acids. Germline V gene sequence: CDR1 SGHTA, CDR2 FQGNSA. The trim removed 0 bases at V and 1 base at J, leaving 6 bases unmatched. The CDR3 loop reads CASSLAASGGSSYNEQFF. The CDR3 region has the DNA TGTGCCAGCAGCTTAGCGGCTAGCGGGGGTAGTTCCTACAATGAGCAGTTCTTC. The full variable domain, in which reference TRBV7-2 and TRBJ2-1 provide the parts outside the CDR3, is GAGVSQSPSNKVTEKGKDVELRCDPISGHTALYWYRQSLGQGLEFLIYFQGNSAPDKSGLPSDRFSAERTGGSVSTLTIQRTQQEDSAVYLCASSLAASGGSSYNEQFFGPGTRLTVL.

V is TRBV20-1 and J is TRBJ1-5, with D possibly matching TRBD1 (5 bases). Germline V lookup: CDR1 DFQATT, CDR2 SNEGSKA (reference sequence). The V and J ends lost 5 bases and 5 bases respectively, with 7 bases between them. CDR3 length: 11 amino acids. Here the CDR3 reads CSASRDQPQHF. CDR3 sequence (DNA): TGCAGTGCTTCCAGGGATCAGCCCCAGCATTTT.

V is TRBV7-7 and J is TRBJ2-5; maybe TRBD1 (5 bases). V dropped 4 bases and J dropped 4 bases, with 10 bases sitting between them. This CDR3 has 13 amino acids. Germline-derived CDR1 and CDR2 are SSHAT and FNYEAQ (reference sequence). CDR3 loop: CASSSQGSETQYF. The CDR3 nucleotides are TGTGCCAGCAGCTCCCAGGGATCAGAGACCCAGTACTTC.

The rearrangement uses TRBV27 and TRBJ2-1; 10 bases are shared with TRBD2. V trimming: 8 bases; J trimming: 5 bases; junction bases outside the gene matches: 24. This CDR3 is built from 20 residues. The germline V gene has CDR1 MNHEY and CDR2 SMNVEV (reference sequence). Here the CDR3 DNA reads TGTGCCAGCCTAGGGGCTAGCGGGAGCGGGTTTGGCCGGAGAAACAATGAGCAGTTCTTC. Amino acids: CASLGASGSGFGRRNNEQFF.

Written as DNA, the CDR3 is TGTGCCAGCAATACCCAGGGGAGTAGGGAGACCCAGTACTTC. Its protein product is CASNTQGSRETQYF. The chain carries TRBV6-6 and TRBJ2-5, with D maybe TRBD1 (6 bases). Germline loops: CDR1 MNHNY, CDR2 SVGAGI (reference sequence). Deletions cut 7 bases from V and 5 bases from J, with 17 bases between. The CDR3 consists of 14 residues.

The count of this clone is one. The chain carries TRBV6-2 or TRBV6-3 and TRBJ1-1; no definite D call. V was pared by 0 bases and J by 3 bases, with 11 bases between. Germline CDR1 is MNHEY and CDR2 is SVGEGT. This CDR3 has 15 residues. The CDR3 DNA is TGTGCCAGCAGTTACTCGAGGTTTTGGGACACTGAAGCTTTCTTT. It specifies CASSYSRFWDTEAFF.

CDR3 protein: CASSWRGSDTQYF. DNA for the CDR3: TGTGCCAGCAGCTGGCGAGGGTCGGATACGCAGTATTTT. The chain links TRBV5-4 to TRBJ2-3, with D perhaps TRBD2 (5 bases). Germline values: CDR1 SGHNT, CDR2 YYREEE (reference sequence). V lost 3 bases and J lost 6, with 11 bases in between. The CDR3 spans 13 residues. The full variable domain, in which reference TRBV5-4 and TRBJ2-3 provide the parts outside the CDR3, is ETGVTQSPTHLIKTRGQQVTLRCSSQSGHNTVSWYQQALGQGPQFIFQYYREEENGRGNFPPRFSGLQFPNYSSELNVNALELDDSALYLCASSWRGSDTQYFGPGTRLTVL.

This chain connects TRBV19 to TRBJ2-7; D call uncertain. The CDR3 is 13 amino acids. The V end lost 1 base, the J end lost 3 bases, and 7 bases lay between the germline ends. Germline V lookup: CDR1 LNHDA, CDR2 SQIVND (reference sequence). CDR3 DNA sequence: TGTGCCAGTAGTATAGTGGCAGACTACGAGCAGTACTTC. Its protein product is CASSIVADYEQYF.

This clone was detected a few times. The chain combines TRBV19 with TRBJ2-1; 7 nucleotides agree with TRBD2. The V segment lost 0 bases and the J segment 1 base; nucleotides outside the gene matches: 6. This CDR3 spans 17 amino acids. The V gene's germline CDR1 is LNHDA and CDR2 SQIVND (reference sequence). Written as DNA, the CDR3 is TGTGCCAGTAGTATAGATCTGGAGGGAGGGTCCTACAATGAGCAGTTCTTC. It yields the protein CASSIDLEGGSYNEQFF.

This clone occurred once. This rearrangement joins TRBV5-1 to TRBJ2-5; a possible D gene is TRBD1 (6 bases). Trimming removed 3 bases at V and 5 bases at J, with 11 bases between. Germline CDR1 SGHRS, CDR2 YFSETQ. The CDR3 runs to 13 residues. In nucleotides, the CDR3 is TGCGCCAGCAGCTCCTCTCAGGGGGAGACCCAGTACTTC. Its protein is CASSSSQGETQYF.

The chain recombines TRBV4-1 with TRBJ2-5; 9 nucleotides match TRBD1. The junction had 7 bases not matched to a gene; V was cut back by 3 bases and J by 5 bases. The germline CDR1 and CDR2 sequences are MGHRA and YSYEKL. This CDR3 contains 15 residues. The CDR3 sequence: CASSHNRGRGETQYF. DNA of the CDR3: TGCGCCAGCAGCCATAACAGGGGGCGAGGCGAGACCCAGTACTTC.

This chain connects TRBV9 to TRBJ2-2; D perhaps matches TRBD1 (5 bases). This CDR3 spans 15 amino acids. Trimming shortened V by 1 base and J by 4 bases, and 11 bases separated the two germline ends. The germline gives CDR1 SGDLS, CDR2 YYNGEE. CDR3 residues: CASSVRGTGTGELFF. CDR3 coding DNA: TGTGCCAGCAGCGTAAGGGGTACGGGCACCGGGGAGCTGTTTTTT.

The chain carries TRBV5-1 and TRBJ2-1, with 12 bases matching TRBD2. The germline gives CDR1 SGHRS, CDR2 YFSETQ. With 7 bases clipped from V and 8 bases from J, the junction kept 10 bases outside the gene matches. This CDR3 is built from 15 residues. The CDR3 sequence: CASGDTSGRLDEQFF. CDR3 nucleotide sequence: TGCGCCAGCGGCGATACTAGCGGGAGGCTCGATGAGCAGTTCTTC.